This T cell receptor beta chain is from a study of early T cells in non-severe SARS-CoV-2 infection. CDR1 and CDR2 from the germline V gene are SQVTM and ANQGSEA. V was cut by 7 bases and J by 0 bases, with 12 bases left in between. The CDR3 contains 13 residues. This clonotype was counted ten times or more. Each cDNA molecule carried a unique molecular identifier. From the 5' RACE reads, TCRdb called clonotypes with MiXCR, one entry per CDR3 protein. The sample shows 84,000 or so distinct CDR3 sequences, 13% to 15% of them seen only once. This receptor was obtained from an adult who was a healthcare worker with PCR-confirmed SARS-CoV-2 infection or an uninfected control (not recorded which). This chain uses TRBV29-1 with TRBJ1-2; D remains unclear. The source material was whole blood. As DNA, the CDR3 is TGCAGCGCCCCTGACATTTCTAACTATGGCTACACCTTC. Its protein product is CSAPDISNYGYTF. Filled out from reference TRBV29-1 and TRBJ1-2, the complete variable domain reads SAVISQKPSRDICQRGTSLTIQCQVDSQVTMMFWYRQQPGQSLTLIATANQGSEATYESGFVIDKFPISRPNLTFSTLTVSNMSPEDSSIYLCSAPDISNYGYTFGSGTRLTVV.